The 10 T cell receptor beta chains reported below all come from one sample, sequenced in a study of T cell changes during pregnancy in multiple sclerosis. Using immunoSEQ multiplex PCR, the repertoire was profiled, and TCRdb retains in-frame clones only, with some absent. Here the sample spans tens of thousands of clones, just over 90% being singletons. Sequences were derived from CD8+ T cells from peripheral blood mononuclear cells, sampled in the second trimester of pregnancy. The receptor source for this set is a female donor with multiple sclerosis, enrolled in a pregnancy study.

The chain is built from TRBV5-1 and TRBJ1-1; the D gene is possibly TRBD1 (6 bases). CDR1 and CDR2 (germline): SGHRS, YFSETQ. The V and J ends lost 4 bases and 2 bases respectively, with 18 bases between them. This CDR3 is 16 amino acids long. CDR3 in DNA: TGCGCCAGCAGCCCCGAGAGAACAGGGTACAACACTGAAGCTTTCTTT. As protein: CASSPERTGYNTEAFF.

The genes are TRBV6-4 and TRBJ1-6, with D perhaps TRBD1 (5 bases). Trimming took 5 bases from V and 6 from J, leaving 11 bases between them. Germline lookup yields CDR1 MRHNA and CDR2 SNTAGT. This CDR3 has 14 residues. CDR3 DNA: TGTGCCAGCAGTAGCGGGCAGGGTAATTCACCCCTCCACTTT. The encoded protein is CASSSGQGNSPLHF.

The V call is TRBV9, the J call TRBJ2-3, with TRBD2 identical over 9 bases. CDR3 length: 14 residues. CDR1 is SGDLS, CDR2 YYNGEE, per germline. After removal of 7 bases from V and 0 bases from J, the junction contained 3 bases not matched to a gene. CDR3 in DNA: TGTGCCAGCGGCGGGAGGGGTAGCACAGATACGCAGTATTTT. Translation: CASGGRGSTDTQYF. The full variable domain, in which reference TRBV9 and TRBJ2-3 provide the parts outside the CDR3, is DSGVTQTPKHLITATGQRVTLRCSPRSGDLSVYWYQQSLDQGLQFLIQYYNGEERAKGNILERFSAQQFPDLHSELNLSSLELGDSALYFCASGGRGSTDTQYFGPGTRLTVL.

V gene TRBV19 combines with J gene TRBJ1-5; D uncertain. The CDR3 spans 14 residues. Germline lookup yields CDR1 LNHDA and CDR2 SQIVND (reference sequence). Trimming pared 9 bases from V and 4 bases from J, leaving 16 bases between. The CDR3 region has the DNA TGTGCCAGCCGGGGTTGGGCGATGAATCAGCCCCAGCATTTT. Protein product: CASRGWAMNQPQHF.

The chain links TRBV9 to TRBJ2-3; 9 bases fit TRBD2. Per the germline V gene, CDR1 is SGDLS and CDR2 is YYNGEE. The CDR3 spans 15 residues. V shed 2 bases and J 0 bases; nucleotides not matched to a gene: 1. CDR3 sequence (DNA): TGTGCCAGCAGCGTCGCGGGAGGGAGCACAGATACGCAGTATTTT. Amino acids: CASSVAGGSTDTQYF.

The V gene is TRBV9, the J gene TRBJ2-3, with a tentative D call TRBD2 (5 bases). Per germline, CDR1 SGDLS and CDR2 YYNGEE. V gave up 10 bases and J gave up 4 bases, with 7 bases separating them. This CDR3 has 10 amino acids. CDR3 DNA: TGTGCCTTGGAGGCAGATACGCAGTATTTT. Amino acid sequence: CALEADTQYF.

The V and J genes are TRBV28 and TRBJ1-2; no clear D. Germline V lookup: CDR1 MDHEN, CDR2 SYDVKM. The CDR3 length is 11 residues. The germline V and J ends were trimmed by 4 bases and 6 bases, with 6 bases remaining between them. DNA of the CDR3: TGTGCCAGCAGTTATGGGCATGGCTACACCTTC. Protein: CASSYGHGYTF.

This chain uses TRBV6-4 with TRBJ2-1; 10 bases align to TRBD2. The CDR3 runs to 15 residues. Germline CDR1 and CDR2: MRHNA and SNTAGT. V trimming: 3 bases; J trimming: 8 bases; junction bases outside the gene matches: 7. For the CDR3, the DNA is TGTGCCAGCAGTGATTCTAGCGGGAGTTATCATGAGCAGTTCTTC. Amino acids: CASSDSSGSYHEQFF.

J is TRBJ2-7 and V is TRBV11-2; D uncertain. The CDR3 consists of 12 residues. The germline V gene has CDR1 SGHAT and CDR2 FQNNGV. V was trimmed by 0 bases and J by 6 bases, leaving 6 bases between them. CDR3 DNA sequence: TGTGCCAGCAGCTTAGATAGGAGCGAGCAGTACTTC. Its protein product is CASSLDRSEQYF.

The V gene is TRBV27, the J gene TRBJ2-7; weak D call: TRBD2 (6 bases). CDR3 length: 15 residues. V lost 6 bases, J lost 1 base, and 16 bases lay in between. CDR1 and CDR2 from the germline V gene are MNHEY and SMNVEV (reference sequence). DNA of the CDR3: TGTGCCAGCAGCTATGGAGGGACCGGTTCCTACGAGCAGTACTTC. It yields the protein CASSYGGTGSYEQYF.